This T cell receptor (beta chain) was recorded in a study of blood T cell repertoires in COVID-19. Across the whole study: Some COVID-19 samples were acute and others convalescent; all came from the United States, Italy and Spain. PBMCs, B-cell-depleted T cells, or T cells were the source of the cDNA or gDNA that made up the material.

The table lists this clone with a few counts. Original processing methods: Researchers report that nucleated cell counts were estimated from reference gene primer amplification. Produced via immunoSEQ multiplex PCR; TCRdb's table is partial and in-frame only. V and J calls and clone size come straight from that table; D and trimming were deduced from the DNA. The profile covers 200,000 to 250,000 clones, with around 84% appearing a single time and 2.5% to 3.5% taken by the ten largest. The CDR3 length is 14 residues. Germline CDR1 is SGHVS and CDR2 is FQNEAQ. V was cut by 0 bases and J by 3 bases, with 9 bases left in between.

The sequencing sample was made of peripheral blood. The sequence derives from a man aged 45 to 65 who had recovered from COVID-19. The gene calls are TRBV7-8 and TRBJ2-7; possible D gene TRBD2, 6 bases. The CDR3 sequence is CASSLAGGDYEQYF. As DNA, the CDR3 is TGTGCCAGCAGCTTAGCGGGAGGTGACTACGAGCAGTACTTC.